This TCR beta chain was identified during a study of blood T cell repertoires in COVID-19. Across the study: The samples span acute and convalescent COVID-19 from the United States, Italy and Spain. Sample material is recorded as cDNA or gDNA derived from T cells, B-cell-depleted T cells, or PBMCs.

Per germline, CDR1 MDHEN and CDR2 SYDVKM. This CDR3 spans 15 amino acids. Trimming cost V 5 bases and J 6 bases; bases outside gene matches: 7. In the authors' workflow: By means of reference gene primer amplification, nucleated cell counts were estimated. Profiled with immunoSEQ multiplex PCR; TCRdb holds only in-frame clones, not every one. V, J and clone size are taken as reported in that table, and D and trimming were inferred from the DNA itself. The table shows 250,000 or so clones, with roughly 80% occurring only once. The clonotype originates from a woman in her 70s with acute or convalescent COVID-19. The chain joins TRBV28 to TRBJ1-4; TRBD1 matches at 9 bases. Material: peripheral blood. The CDR3 sequence is CASSGGTGPYEKLFF. CDR3 DNA: TGTGCCAGCAGTGGCGGGACAGGGCCCTATGAAAAACTGTTTTTT.